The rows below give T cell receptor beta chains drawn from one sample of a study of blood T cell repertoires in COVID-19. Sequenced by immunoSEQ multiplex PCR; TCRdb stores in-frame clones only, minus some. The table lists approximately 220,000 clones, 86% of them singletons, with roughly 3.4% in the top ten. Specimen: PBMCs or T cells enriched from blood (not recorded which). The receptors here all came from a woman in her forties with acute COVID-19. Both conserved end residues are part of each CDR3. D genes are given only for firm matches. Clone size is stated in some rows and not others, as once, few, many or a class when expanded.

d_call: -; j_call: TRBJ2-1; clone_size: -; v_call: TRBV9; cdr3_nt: TGTGCCAGCAGCTCCGGGTCCCTAGCCTACAATGAGCAGTTCTTC; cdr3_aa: CASSSGSLAYNEQFF
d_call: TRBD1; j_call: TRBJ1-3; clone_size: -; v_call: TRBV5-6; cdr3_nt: TGTGCCAGCAGCAGGGACAGGGTGTCCGGAAACACCATATATTTT; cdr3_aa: CASSRDRVSGNTIYF
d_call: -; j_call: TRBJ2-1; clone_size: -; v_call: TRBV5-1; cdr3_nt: TGCGCCAGCAGCCGCGTGGGACTCGGCTCCTACAATGAGCAGTTCTTC; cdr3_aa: CASSRVGLGSYNEQFF
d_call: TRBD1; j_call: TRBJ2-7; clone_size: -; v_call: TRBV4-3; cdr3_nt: TGCGCCAGCAGCCAAGGCCGGGACAGGGCCCACGAGCAGTACTTC; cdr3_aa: CASSQGRDRAHEQYF
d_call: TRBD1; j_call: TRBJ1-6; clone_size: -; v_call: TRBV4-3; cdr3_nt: TGCGCCAGCAGCTACCAAACCGGGACAGCGAGTGGTTCACCCCTCCACTTT; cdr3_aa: CASSYQTGTASGSPLHF
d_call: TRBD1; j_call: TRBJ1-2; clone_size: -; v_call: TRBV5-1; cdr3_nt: TGCGCCAGCAGCTTGGAAGAGGGGGCCAACTATGGCTACACCTTC; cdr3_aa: CASSLEEGANYGYTF
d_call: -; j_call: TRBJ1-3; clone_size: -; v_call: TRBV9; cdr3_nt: TGTGCCAGCAGCGCCCGAGGCTCTGGAAACACCATATATTTT; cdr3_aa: CASSARGSGNTIYF
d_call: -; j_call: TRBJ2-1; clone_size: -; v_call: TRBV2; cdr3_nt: TGTGCCAGCAGAAGCGACGCGAGGGTGAATGAGCAGTTCTTC; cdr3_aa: CASRSDARVNEQFF
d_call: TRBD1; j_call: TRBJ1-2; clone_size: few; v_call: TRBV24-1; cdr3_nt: TGTGCCACCAGTGCCCTGACAGGGTCTGGCTACACCTTC; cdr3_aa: CATSALTGSGYTF
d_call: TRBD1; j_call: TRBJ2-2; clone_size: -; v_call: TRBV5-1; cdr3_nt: TGCGCCAGCAGCTTTATGTCGGTGGGGACAGGGCAGAACACCGGGGAGCTGTTTTTT; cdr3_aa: CASSFMSVGTGQNTGELFF
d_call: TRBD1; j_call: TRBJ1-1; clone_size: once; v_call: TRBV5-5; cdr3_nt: TGTGCCAGCAGCTTGGAGGGGGCCGGAACTGAAGCTTTCTTT; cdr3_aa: CASSLEGAGTEAFF
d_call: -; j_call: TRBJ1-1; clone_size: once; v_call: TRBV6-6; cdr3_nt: TGTGCCAGCAGTTCGGGCACTGAAGCTTTCTTT; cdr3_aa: CASSSGTEAFF
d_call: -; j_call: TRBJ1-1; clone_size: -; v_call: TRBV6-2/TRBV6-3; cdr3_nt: TGTGCCAGCAGCCCCAGGGGTGCAGGGAACACTGAAGCTTTCTTT; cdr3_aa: CASSPRGAGNTEAFF
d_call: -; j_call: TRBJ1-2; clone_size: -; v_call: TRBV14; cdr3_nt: TGTGCCAGCAGCCAAGCTTTCGAGGGATTTACTGGCTACACCTTC; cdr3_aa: CASSQAFEGFTGYTF
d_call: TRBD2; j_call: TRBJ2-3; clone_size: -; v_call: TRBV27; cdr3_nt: TGTGCCAGCAGTTTATCTAGCGGGGGAGGTGGGAATACGCAGTATTTT; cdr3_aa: CASSLSSGGGGNTQYF
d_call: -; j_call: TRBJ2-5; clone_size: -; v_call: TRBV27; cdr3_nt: TGTGCCAGCAGTTTATTTACAGGGCCCCAAGAGACCCAGTACTTC; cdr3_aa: CASSLFTGPQETQYF
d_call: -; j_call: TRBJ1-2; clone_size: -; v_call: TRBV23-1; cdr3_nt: TGCGCCAGCAGTCATTACACGACAGGCGGCAATACTAACTATGGCTACACCTTC; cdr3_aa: CASSHYTTGGNTNYGYTF
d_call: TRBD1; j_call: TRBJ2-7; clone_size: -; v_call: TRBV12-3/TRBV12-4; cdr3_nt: TGTGCCAGCAGTTGGGACAGGGTCAACGAGCAGTACTTC; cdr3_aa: CASSWDRVNEQYF
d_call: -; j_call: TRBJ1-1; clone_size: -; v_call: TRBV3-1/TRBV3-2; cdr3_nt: TGTGCCAGCAGCCAGGGCCTACGAGAAGCTTTCTTT; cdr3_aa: CASSQGLREAFF
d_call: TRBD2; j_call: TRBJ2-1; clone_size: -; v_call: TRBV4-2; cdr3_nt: TGTGCCAGCAGCCAAGAAAGCGGGGGGGTCAATGAGCAGTTCTTC; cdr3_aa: CASSQESGGVNEQFF
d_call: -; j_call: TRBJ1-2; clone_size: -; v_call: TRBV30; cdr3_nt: TGTGCCTGGAGGGAAGGGGGGGCAGTCACCTATGGCTACACCTTC; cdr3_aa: CAWREGGAVTYGYTF
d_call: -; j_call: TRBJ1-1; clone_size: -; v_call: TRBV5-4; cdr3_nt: TGTGCCAGCAGCTTGGGGGGGCACGCTTTCTTT; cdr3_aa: CASSLGGHAFF
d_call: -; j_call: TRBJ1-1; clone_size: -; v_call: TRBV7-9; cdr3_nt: TGTGCCAGCAGGTCCGGGACGGAGGGGACTGAAGCTTTCTTT; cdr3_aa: CASRSGTEGTEAFF
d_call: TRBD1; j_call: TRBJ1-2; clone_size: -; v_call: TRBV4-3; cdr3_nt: TGCGCCAGCAGCCAAGGGTCGACAGGGGTGGGTGATCGGTATGGCTACACCTTC; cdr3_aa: CASSQGSTGVGDRYGYTF
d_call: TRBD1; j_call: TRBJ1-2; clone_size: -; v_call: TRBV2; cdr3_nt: TGTGCCAGCAGTGTTAACAGGGGGCTCGGCGGCTACACCTTC; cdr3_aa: CASSVNRGLGGYTF
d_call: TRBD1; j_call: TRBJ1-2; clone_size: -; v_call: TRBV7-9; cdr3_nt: TGTGCCAGCAGCTTAGCGCCTCAGACAGGGATTCTTTTC; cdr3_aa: CASSLAPQTGILF
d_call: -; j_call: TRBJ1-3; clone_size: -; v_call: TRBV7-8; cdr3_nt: TGTGCCAGCAGCTTGATGGACAGCATCTCTGGAAACACCATATATTTT; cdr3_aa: CASSLMDSISGNTIYF
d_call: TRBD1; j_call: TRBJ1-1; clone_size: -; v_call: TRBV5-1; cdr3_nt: TGCGCCAGCACCTACAACAGGGGAAACACTGAAGCTTTCTTT; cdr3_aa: CASTYNRGNTEAFF
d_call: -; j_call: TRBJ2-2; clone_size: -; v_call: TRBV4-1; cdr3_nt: TGCGCCAGCAGCCCCCAGGGGGGGAACACCGGGGAGCTGTTTTTT; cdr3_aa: CASSPQGGNTGELFF
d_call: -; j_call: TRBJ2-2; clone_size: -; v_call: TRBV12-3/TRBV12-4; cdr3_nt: TGTGCCAGCATATTGTCCGGGGAGCTGTTTTTT; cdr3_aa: CASILSGELFF
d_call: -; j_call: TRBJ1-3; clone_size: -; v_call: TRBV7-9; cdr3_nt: TGTGCCAGCAGCTTAGTCGGAGGGGCGGCTGGAAACACCATATATTTT; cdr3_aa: CASSLVGGAAGNTIYF
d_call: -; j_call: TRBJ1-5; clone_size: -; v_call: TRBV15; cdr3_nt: TGTGCCACCAGCAGAGATAGATGGGGCTTAGGCGGCAATCAGCCCCAGCATTTT; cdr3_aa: CATSRDRWGLGGNQPQHF
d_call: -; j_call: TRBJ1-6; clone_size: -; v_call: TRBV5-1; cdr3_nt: TGCGCCAGCCGGGAGGTGAATTCACCCCTCCACTTT; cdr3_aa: CASREVNSPLHF
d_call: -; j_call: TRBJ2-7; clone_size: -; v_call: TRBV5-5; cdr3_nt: TGTGCCAGCAGCCTGCTTCCGGGGAGGTCCTACGAGCAGTACTTC; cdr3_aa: CASSLLPGRSYEQYF
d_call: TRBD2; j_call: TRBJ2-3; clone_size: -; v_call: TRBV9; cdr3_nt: TGTGCCAGCAGCGTAGCGACTAGCGGGGGAGCCAGCACAGATACGCAGTATTTT; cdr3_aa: CASSVATSGGASTDTQYF
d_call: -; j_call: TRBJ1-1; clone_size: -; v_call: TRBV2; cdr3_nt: TGTGCCAGCAGTGGCAACAGGAACACTGAAGCTTTCTTT; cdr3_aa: CASSGNRNTEAFF
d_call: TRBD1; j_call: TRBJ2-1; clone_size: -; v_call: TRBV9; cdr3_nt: TGTGCCAGCAGCCTCGGGACAGGGCAGGTCAATGAGCAGTTCTTC; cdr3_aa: CASSLGTGQVNEQFF
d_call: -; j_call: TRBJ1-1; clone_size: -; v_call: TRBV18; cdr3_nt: TGTGCCAGCTCCCCCCGGGAGGGGACGGAAGCTTTCTTT; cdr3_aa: CASSPREGTEAFF
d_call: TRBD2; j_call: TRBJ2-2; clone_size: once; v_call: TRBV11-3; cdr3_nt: TGTGCCAGCAGCTCCTCGGCAGCGGGGGGCTTTCACGGGGAGCTGTTTTTT; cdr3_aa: CASSSSAAGGFHGELFF
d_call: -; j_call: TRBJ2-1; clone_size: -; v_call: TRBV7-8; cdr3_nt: TGTGCCAGCAGCCGAGTAAAAGAGCAGTTCTTC; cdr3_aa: CASSRVKEQFF
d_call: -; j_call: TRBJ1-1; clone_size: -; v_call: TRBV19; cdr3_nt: TGTGCCAGTAGGGGAGGCCCGGCGGCTTTCTTT; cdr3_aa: CASRGGPAAFF
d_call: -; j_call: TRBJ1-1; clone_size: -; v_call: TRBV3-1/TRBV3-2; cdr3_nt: TGTGCCAGCAGCCAGTTTGGCGCGGCTGAAGCTTTCTTT; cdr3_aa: CASSQFGAAEAFF
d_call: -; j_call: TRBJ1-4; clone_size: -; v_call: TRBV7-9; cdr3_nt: TGTGCCAGCAGCTTAGAACAGAATGAAAAACTGTTTTTT; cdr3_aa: CASSLEQNEKLFF
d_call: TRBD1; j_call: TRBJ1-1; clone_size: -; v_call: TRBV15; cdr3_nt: TGTGCCACCAGCAGTGAAGGACAGGATCGCATGAACACTGAAGCTTTCTTT; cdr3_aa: CATSSEGQDRMNTEAFF
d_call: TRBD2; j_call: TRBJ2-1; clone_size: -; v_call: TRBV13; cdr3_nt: TGTGCCAGCAGCTTAGCTAGCGGGGGCAATGAGCAGTTCTTC; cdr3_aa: CASSLASGGNEQFF
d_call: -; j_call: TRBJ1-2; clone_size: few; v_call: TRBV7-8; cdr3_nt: TGTGCCAGCAGCTTAGCGAACGGCTATGGCTACACCTTC; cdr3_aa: CASSLANGYGYTF
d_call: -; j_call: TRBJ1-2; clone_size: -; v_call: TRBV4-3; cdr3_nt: TGCGCCAGCAGCCAAGATCCCCCGGGAACGGGGGGTTATGGCTACACCTTC; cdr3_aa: CASSQDPPGTGGYGYTF
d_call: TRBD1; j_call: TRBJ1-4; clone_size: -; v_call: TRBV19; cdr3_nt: TGTGCCAGTCGACGGACAGGAGCTAATGAAAAACTGTTTTTT; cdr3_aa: CASRRTGANEKLFF
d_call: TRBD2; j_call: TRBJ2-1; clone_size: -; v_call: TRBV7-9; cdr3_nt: TGTGCCAGCAGCTTAATGGCGGGGGGCCTTAGCTCCTACAATGAGCAGTTCTTC; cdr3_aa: CASSLMAGGLSSYNEQFF
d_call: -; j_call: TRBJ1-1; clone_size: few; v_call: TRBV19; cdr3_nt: TGTGCCAGTAGTATACAGACGGCGGGGGCAGCTTTCTTT; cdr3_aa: CASSIQTAGAAFF
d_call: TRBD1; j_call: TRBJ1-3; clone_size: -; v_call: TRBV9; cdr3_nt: TGTGCCAGCAGCGGCCAGGGGGCTCTGGCTGGAAACACCATATATTTT; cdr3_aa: CASSGQGALAGNTIYF
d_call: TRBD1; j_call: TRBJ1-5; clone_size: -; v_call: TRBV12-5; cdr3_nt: TGTGCTAGTGGTTTGTTCGGGACAGGGTCCCTTAACAATCAGCCCCAGCATTTT; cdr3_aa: CASGLFGTGSLNNQPQHF
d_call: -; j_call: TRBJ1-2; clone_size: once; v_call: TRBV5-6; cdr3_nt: TGTGCCAGCAGCTTGGCAACCTACAGGAACTATGGCTACACCTTC; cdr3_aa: CASSLATYRNYGYTF
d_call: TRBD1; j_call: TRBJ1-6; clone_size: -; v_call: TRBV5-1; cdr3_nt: TGCGCCAGCAGCGGAGGACAGGCAGACTATAATTCACCCCTCCACTTT; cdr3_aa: CASSGGQADYNSPLHF
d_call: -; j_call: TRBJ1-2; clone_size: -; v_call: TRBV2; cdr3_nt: TGTGCCAGCAGCCCCCGAACGGGAGGATCAGGCTACACCTTC; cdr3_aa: CASSPRTGGSGYTF
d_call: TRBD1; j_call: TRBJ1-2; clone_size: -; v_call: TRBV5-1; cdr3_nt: TGCGCCAGCAGCTTGGATGGACAGGGGGCCTACGGCTACACCTTC; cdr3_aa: CASSLDGQGAYGYTF